Presented here are 26 T cell receptor beta chains from one specimen sequenced in a study of blood T cell repertoires in COVID-19. Libraries were prepared by immunoSEQ multiplex PCR; TCRdb keeps only in-frame clonotypes and omits some of them. This table holds more than 250,000 clones, around 89% found once. The sequenced sample consisted of PBMCs or T cells enriched from blood (not recorded which). The receptors were sampled from a middle-aged woman with acute COVID-19.

The chain carries TRBV19 and TRBJ2-5; D remains unclear. Germline values: CDR1 LNHDA, CDR2 SQIVND (reference sequence). V lost 2 bases to trimming and J lost 1 base, with 5 bases between them. The length of the CDR3 is 13 residues. The CDR3 DNA reads as TGTGCCAGTAGTATAAGCATCCAAGAGACCCAGTACTTC. Amino acid sequence: CASSISIQETQYF.

This clone was detected only a few times. The rearrangement joins TRBV9 to TRBJ2-2; tentatively, D is TRBD1 (6 bases). Germline loops: CDR1 SGDLS, CDR2 YYNGEE. The CDR3 consists of 15 residues. V gave up 2 bases and J gave up 3 bases, with 11 bases separating them. The CDR3 here is CASSVRGSDTGELFF. DNA of the CDR3: TGTGCCAGCAGCGTGAGGGGGAGTGACACCGGGGAGCTGTTTTTT.

The chain has TRBV12-5 and TRBJ1-5; 9 nucleotides align to TRBD1. The CDR3 extends over 16 amino acids. The germline V gene has CDR1 LGHNT and CDR2 FRNRAP. Trimming at V came to 3 bases and at J to 0 bases, leaving 3 bases not matched to a gene. This CDR3 is CASGLGTGISNQPQHF. The CDR3 nucleotides read TGTGCTAGTGGTTTAGGGACAGGGATTAGCAATCAGCCCCAGCATTTT.

This clone was found once. The chain employs TRBV6-1 and TRBJ1-1; D may be TRBD1 (5 bases). Germline V gene data show CDR1 as MNHNS and CDR2 as SASEGT. Trimming stripped 3 bases from V and 5 bases from J, with 16 bases between. The CDR3 runs to 15 residues. Here the CDR3 reads CASSESSGARTEAFF. CDR3 nucleotides: TGTGCCAGCAGTGAGTCCAGCGGGGCGCGGACTGAAGCTTTCTTT.

The chain employs TRBV3-1 (or the pseudogene TRBV3-2) and TRBJ2-7, with TRBD1 as a possible D gene (5 bases). Trimming took off 0 bases at V and 7 bases at J, with 10 bases between the two ends. This CDR3 region has 13 residues. The germline gives CDR1 LGHDT, CDR2 YNNKEL (reference sequence). In nucleotides, the CDR3 is TGTGCCAGCAGCCAAGACAGGGTTTTTGAGCAGTACTTC. It translates to CASSQDRVFEQYF.

There are a few counts of this clone. This chain links TRBV7-9 with TRBJ2-7, with TRBD2 identical over 12 bases. This CDR3 is 16 amino acids long. Germline CDR1 SEHNR, CDR2 FQNEAQ (reference sequence). Trimming removed 5 bases from V and 1 base from J; junction bases left unmatched: 6. The chain's CDR3 is CASSGTGLAGSYEQYV. The CDR3, as DNA: TGTGCCAGCAGCGGAACGGGACTAGCGGGTTCCTACGAGCAGTACGTC.

The chain employs TRBV9 and TRBJ2-3; D might be TRBD1 (5 bases). The ends were cut back, 4 bases at V and 2 bases at J, with 14 bases in the middle. Looked up from germline, CDR1 is SGDLS and CDR2 is YYNGEE. The length of the CDR3 is 15 residues. CDR3 nucleotide sequence: TGTGCCAGCAGCCAACAGGATACATACACAGATACGCAGTATTTT. Its protein is CASSQQDTYTDTQYF.

The chain couples TRBV7-2 to TRBJ2-7; TRBD2 matches 9 bases. Germline CDR1 reads SGHTA; CDR2 reads FQGNSA. J was trimmed by 4 bases and V by 5 bases; bases with no gene match: 9. The CDR3 sequence is 15 residues long. CDR3 coding DNA: TGTGCCAGCAGCCTGATTAGCGGGAGTTTTTACGAGCAGTACGTC. It codes for CASSLISGSFYEQYV.

V usage is TRBV5-4 and J usage is TRBJ2-7, with 16 nucleotides matching TRBD2. Germline V gene lookup returns CDR1 SGHNT and CDR2 YYREEE (reference sequence). The CDR3 runs to 17 residues. Trimming cost V 4 bases and J 2 bases; bases outside gene matches: 6. This chain's CDR3 is CASSGTSGRAQPYEQYF. The CDR3 DNA sequence: TGTGCCAGCAGCGGGACTAGCGGGAGGGCCCAGCCCTACGAGCAGTACTTC.

V gene TRBV28 combines with J gene TRBJ1-1; 9 bases map to TRBD1. The CDR3 consists of 15 residues. Germline assignment: CDR1 MDHEN and CDR2 SYDVKM. Germline trimming cut 3 bases from V and 5 bases from J; bases unmatched to any gene: 7. The CDR3 DNA is TGTGCCAGCAGTTTCGGGACAGGGCGGGGGACTGAAGCTTTCTTT. This encodes CASSFGTGRGTEAFF.

This clone showed up just a few times. Here the CDR3 DNA reads TGTGCCAGCAGTAAGGGGAATTCACCCCTCCACTTT. Residues: CASSKGNSPLHF. The chain is built from TRBV11-3 and TRBJ1-6; a weak D match, TRBD1 (5 bases). Germline V gene lookup returns CDR1 SGHNT and CDR2 YENEEA. V was clipped by 6 bases and J by 7 bases, with 7 bases between them. The CDR3 is 12 amino acids.

This sequence joins TRBV7-9 and TRBJ1-1, with 9 bases aligning to TRBD1. The CDR3 totals 15 residues. V trimming: 0 bases; J trimming: 4 bases; junction bases outside the gene matches: 3. Germline V gives CDR1 SEHNR, CDR2 FQNEAQ (reference sequence). The CDR3 DNA sequence: TGTGCCAGCAGCTTAGCGCGACAGGGGGTCACTGAAGCTTTCTTT. It codes for CASSLARQGVTEAFF.

The rearrangement links TRBV7-2 to TRBJ1-5, with TRBD1 matching 7 bases. The germline gives CDR1 SGHTA, CDR2 FQGNSA. The CDR3 loop spans 12 amino acids. Trimming removed 5 bases from V and 11 bases from J; junction bases left unmatched: 6. The CDR3: CASSPFGQAQHF. The DNA for the CDR3 is TGTGCCAGCAGCCCATTCGGACAGGCCCAGCATTTT.

V and J are TRBV6-5 and TRBJ2-7; D uncertain. CDR1 is MNHEY and CDR2 is SVGAGI in the germline V gene. The CDR3 is 15 amino acids. V lost 0 bases and J 0 bases, leaving 9 bases between the germline ends. This CDR3 is CASSYSRFSSYEQYF. The CDR3 DNA reads as TGTGCCAGCAGTTACTCGAGGTTCTCCTCCTACGAGCAGTACTTC.

The table lists this clone with a few counts. The CDR3 sequence is CASSERLPAYNEQFF. CDR3 coding DNA: TGTGCCAGCAGTGAACGACTGCCCGCCTACAATGAGCAGTTCTTC. The chain uses TRBV2 and TRBJ2-1, with D hard to call. CDR3 size: 15 residues. The ends were cut back, 2 bases at V and 2 bases at J, with 10 bases in the middle. Germline CDR1 SNHLY, CDR2 FYNNEI.

V usage is TRBV19 and J usage is TRBJ1-1; D perhaps matches TRBD1 (5 bases). In germline, CDR1 is LNHDA, CDR2 SQIVND (reference sequence). CDR3 length equals 14 residues. V gave up 9 bases and J gave up 0 bases, with 14 bases separating them. This CDR3 is CASLPGVVNTEAFF. Here the CDR3 DNA reads TGTGCCAGCCTCCCGGGGGTTGTGAACACTGAAGCTTTCTTT.

V and J are TRBV15 and TRBJ2-7, with TRBD2 identical over 9 bases. The CDR3 has 15 amino acids. Germline lookup yields CDR1 LNHNV and CDR2 YYDKDF (reference sequence). The junction had 5 bases not matched to a gene; V was cut back by 1 base and J by 4 bases. The CDR3 nucleotides are TGTGCCACCAGCAGAGGACTAGCGGAGCTGTACGAGCAGTACGTC. Protein sequence: CATSRGLAELYEQYV.

The V and J genes are TRBV27 and TRBJ2-7, with 8 positions matching TRBD1. J lost 0 bases, V lost 6 bases, and 7 bases had no gene match. This CDR3 region has 15 residues. Germline V gene lookup returns CDR1 MNHEY and CDR2 SMNVEV (reference sequence). The CDR3 sequence is CASRTTGGISYEQYV. CDR3 sequence (DNA): TGTGCCAGCAGGACTACAGGGGGAATCTCCTACGAGCAGTACGTC.

The chain joins TRBV19 to TRBJ1-6; TRBD1 agrees at 8 bases. Trimming removed 5 bases from V and 9 bases from J; junction bases left unmatched: 12. There are 16 residues in the CDR3. Looked up from germline, CDR1 is LNHDA and CDR2 is SQIVND (reference sequence). The CDR3 nucleotides are TGTGCCAGTAGTGGTTCCCAGGGGGCCCTGAGTTCACCCCTCCACTTT. Its protein product is CASSGSQGALSSPLHF.

The chain joins TRBV6-5 to TRBJ1-1; 7 positions agree with TRBD1. CDR1 is MNHEY, CDR2 SVGAGI, per germline. The CDR3 contains 13 residues. V gave up 6 bases and J gave up 4 bases; unmatched junction bases: 5. The CDR3 DNA is TGTGCCAGCAGCCCAACAGGGGTCACTGAAGCTTTCTTT. Translating it yields CASSPTGVTEAFF.

The V gene is TRBV14, the J gene TRBJ1-1; D call uncertain. V was pared by 0 bases and J by 2 bases, with 10 bases between. This CDR3 contains 15 residues. Germline-derived CDR1 and CDR2 are SGHDN and FVKESK. CDR3 loop: CASSQEQNFNTEAFF. The CDR3 bases are TGTGCCAGCAGCCAAGAACAGAACTTTAACACTGAAGCTTTCTTT.

The V call is TRBV12-3 or TRBV12-4, the J call TRBJ1-1; D remains unclear. V lost 6 bases to trimming and J lost 5 bases, with 13 bases between them. CDR3 size: 13 residues. In DNA form, the CDR3 reads TGTGCCAGCAGGCGTACTGGAGGTACTGAAGCTTTCTTT. Its translation: CASRRTGGTEAFF.

The rearrangement uses TRBV29-1 and TRBJ1-2; D is unresolved. The CDR3 covers 12 residues. V was trimmed by 2 bases and J by 6 bases, leaving 10 bases between them. Germline CDR1 SQVTM, CDR2 ANQGSEA. CDR3 protein: CSVENWEDGYTF. CDR3 sequence (DNA): TGCAGCGTTGAAAATTGGGAGGATGGCTACACCTTC.

This chain joins TRBV10-3 and TRBJ2-1; D is possibly TRBD2 (6 bases). The germline V gene encodes CDR1 ENHRY and CDR2 SYGVKD. Trimming left V 7 bases short and J 4 bases short, with 14 bases between. The CDR3 runs 14 residues. Here the CDR3 reads CAIKAGSLYNEQFF. The CDR3 coding sequence is TGTGCCATCAAAGCGGGCTCACTATACAATGAGCAGTTCTTC.

This chain connects TRBV27 to TRBJ2-7, with 8 bases identical to TRBD1. The CDR3 spans 13 residues. Germline CDR1 is MNHEY and CDR2 is SMNVEV (reference sequence). V was clipped by 3 bases and J by 9 bases; unmatched bases: 7. As DNA, the CDR3 is TGTGCCAGCAGTTTTGGACAGGGCTCGGGGCAGTACTTC. This gives the protein CASSFGQGSGQYF.

The gene calls are TRBV28 and TRBJ1-2; TRBD1 might be the D (6 bases). CDR1 and CDR2 from the germline V gene are MDHEN and SYDVKM. V lost 5 bases to trimming and J lost 4 bases, with 8 bases between them. The CDR3 covers 12 residues. CDR3 bases: TGTGCCAGCAGTCTGGACAGCTATGGCTACACCTTC. This sequence encodes CASSLDSYGYTF.